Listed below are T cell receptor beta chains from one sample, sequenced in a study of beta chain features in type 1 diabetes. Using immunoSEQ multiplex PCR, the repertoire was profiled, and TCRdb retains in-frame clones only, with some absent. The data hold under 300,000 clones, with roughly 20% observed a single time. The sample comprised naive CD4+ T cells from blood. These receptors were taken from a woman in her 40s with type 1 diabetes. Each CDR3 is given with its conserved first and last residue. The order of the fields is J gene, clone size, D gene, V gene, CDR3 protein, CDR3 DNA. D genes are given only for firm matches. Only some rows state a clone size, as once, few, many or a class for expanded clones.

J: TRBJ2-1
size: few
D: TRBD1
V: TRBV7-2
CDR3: CASRTMEGGEQFF
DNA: TGTGCCAGCCGAACTATGGAAGGGGGCGAGCAGTTCTTC

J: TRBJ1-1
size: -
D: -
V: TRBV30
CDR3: CAWSVLRGRNTEAFF
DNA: TGTGCCTGGAGTGTACTCCGAGGGCGGAACACTGAAGCTTTCTTT

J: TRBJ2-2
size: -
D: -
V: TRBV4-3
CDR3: CASSQAFNTGELFF
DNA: TGCGCCAGCAGCCAAGCGTTTAACACCGGGGAGCTGTTTTTT

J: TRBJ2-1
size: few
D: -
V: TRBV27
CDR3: CASSLALTSKGDNEQFF
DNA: TGTGCCAGCAGTTTAGCCCTCACTTCAAAAGGGGACAATGAGCAGTTCTTC

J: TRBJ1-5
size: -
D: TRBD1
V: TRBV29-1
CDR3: CSARTGAGQPQHF
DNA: TGCAGCGCAAGGACAGGGGCGGGTCAGCCCCAGCATTTT

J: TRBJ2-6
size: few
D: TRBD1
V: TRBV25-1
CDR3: CASSELGTGSSGANVLTF
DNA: TGTGCCAGCAGTGAATTGGGGACAGGGTCTTCTGGGGCCAACGTCCTGACTTTC

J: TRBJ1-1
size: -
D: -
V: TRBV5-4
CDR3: CASRPWTAPEAFF
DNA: TGTGCCAGCAGACCTTGGACAGCCCCTGAAGCTTTCTTT

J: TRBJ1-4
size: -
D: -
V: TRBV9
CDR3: CASSVAASGEKLFF
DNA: TGTGCCAGCAGCGTAGCCGCTTCGGGAGAAAAACTGTTTTTT

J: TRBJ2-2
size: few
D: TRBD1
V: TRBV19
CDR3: CASSGTGMSGELFF
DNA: TGTGCCAGTAGCGGGACAGGGATGTCCGGGGAGCTGTTTTTT

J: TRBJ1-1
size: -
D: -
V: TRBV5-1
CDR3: CASSSQNRDGTEAFF
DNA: TGCGCCAGCAGCTCCCAAAACAGGGATGGCACTGAAGCTTTCTTT

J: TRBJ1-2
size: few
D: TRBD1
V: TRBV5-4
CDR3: CASSPLGGQGVYYGYTF
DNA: TGTGCCAGCAGCCCTCTAGGGGGACAGGGGGTCTACTATGGCTACACCTTC

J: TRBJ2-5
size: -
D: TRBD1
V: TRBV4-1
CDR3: CASSHIGQGLAETQYF
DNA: TGCGCCAGCAGCCATATAGGACAGGGGTTGGCGGAGACCCAGTACTTC

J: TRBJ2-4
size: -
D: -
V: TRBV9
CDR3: CASSVAGQGKNIQYF
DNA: TGTGCCAGCAGCGTAGCAGGGCAGGGCAAAAACATTCAGTACTTC

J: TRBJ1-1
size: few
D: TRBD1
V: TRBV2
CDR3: CASSSTGPNTEAFF
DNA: TGTGCCAGCAGTTCGACAGGGCCTAACACTGAAGCTTTCTTT

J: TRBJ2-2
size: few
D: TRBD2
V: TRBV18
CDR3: CASSPPKLAGNTGELFF
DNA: TGTGCCAGCTCACCACCGAAACTAGCGGGGAACACCGGGGAGCTGTTTTTT

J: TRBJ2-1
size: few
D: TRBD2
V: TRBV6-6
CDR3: CASVNGLAGVHEQFF
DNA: TGTGCCAGCGTCAATGGGCTAGCGGGAGTCCATGAGCAGTTCTTC

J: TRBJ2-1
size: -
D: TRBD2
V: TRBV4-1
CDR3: CASSPGLADYNEQFF
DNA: TGCGCCAGCTCGCCTGGACTAGCGGATTACAATGAGCAGTTCTTC

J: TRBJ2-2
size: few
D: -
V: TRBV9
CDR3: CASSVSPGPGELFF
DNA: TGTGCCAGCAGCGTAAGTCCCGGTCCCGGGGAGCTGTTTTTT

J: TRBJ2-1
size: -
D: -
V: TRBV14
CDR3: CASSPGAYNEQFF
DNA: TGTGCCAGCAGCCCAGGGGCCTACAATGAGCAGTTCTTC

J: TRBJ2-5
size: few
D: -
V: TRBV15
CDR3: CATSSPPRSKETQYF
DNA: TGTGCCACCAGCAGTCCGCCCCGCAGTAAAGAGACCCAGTACTTC

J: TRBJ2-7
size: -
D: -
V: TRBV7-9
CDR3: CASSPMSHEQYF
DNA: TGTGCCAGCAGCCCCATGAGCCACGAGCAGTACTTC

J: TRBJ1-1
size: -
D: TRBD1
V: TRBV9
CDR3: CASSSRAGGTEAFF
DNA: TGTGCCAGCAGCTCACGGGCAGGGGGAACTGAAGCTTTCTTT

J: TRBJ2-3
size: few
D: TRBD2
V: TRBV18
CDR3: CASSPGSGRGTDTQYF
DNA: TGTGCCAGCTCACCAGGTAGCGGGAGGGGCACAGATACGCAGTATTTT

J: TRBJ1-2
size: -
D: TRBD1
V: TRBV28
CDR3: CASSATGRYGYTF
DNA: TGTGCCAGCAGTGCGACAGGGCGCTATGGCTACACCTTC

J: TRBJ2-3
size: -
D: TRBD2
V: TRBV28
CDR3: CASGLAGFTDTQYF
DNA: TGTGCCAGCGGACTAGCGGGGTTTACAGATACGCAGTATTTT

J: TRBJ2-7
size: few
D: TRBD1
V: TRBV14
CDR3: CASSQGRDSPYEQYF
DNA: TGTGCCAGCAGCCAGGGCCGGGACAGCCCCTACGAGCAGTACTTC

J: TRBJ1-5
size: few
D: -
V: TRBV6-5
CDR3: CATSRLVGGQPQHF
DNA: TGTGCCACTAGTAGGCTTGTAGGTGGTCAGCCCCAGCATTTT

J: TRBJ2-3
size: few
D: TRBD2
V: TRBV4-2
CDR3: CASSQVLAAGTDTQYF
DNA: TGTGCCAGCAGCCAAGTTCTAGCGGCGGGCACAGATACGCAGTATTTT

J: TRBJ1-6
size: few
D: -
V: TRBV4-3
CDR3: CASSQDSQGAYNSPLHF
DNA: TGCGCCAGCAGCCAAGATTCACAGGGTGCCTATAATTCACCCCTCCACTTT

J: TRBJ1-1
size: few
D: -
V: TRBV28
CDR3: CASSLPMNTEAFF
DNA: TGTGCCAGCAGTTTACCCATGAACACTGAAGCTTTCTTT

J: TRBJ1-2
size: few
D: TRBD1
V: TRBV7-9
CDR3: CATGQGTYGYTF
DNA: TGTGCCACCGGACAGGGTACCTATGGCTACACCTTC

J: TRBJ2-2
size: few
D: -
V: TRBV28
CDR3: CASSLYPQAGNTGELFF
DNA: TGTGCCAGCAGTTTATATCCACAGGCGGGAAACACCGGGGAGCTGTTTTTT

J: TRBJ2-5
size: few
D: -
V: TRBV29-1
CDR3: CSSREGETQYF
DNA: TGCAGCTCCCGGGAAGGGGAGACCCAGTACTTC

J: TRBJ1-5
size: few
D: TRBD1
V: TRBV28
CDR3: CASSLAGGSNQPQHF
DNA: TGTGCCAGCAGTTTAGCAGGGGGTAGCAATCAGCCCCAGCATTTT

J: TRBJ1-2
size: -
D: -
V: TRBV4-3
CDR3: CASSQADGDYGYTF
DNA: TGCGCCAGCAGCCAAGCTGACGGAGATTATGGCTACACCTTC

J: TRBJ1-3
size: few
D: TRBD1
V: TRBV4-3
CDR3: CASSRGQGISGNTIYF
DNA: TGCGCCAGCAGCCGGGGACAGGGGATATCAGGAAACACCATATATTTT

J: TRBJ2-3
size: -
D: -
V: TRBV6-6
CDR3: CASSQPAARTDTQYF
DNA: TGTGCCAGCAGTCAACCAGCGGCTCGCACAGATACGCAGTATTTT

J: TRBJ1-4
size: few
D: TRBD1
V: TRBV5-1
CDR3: CASSYDGQGNEKLFF
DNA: TGCGCCAGCAGTTACGATGGACAGGGTAATGAAAAACTGTTTTTT

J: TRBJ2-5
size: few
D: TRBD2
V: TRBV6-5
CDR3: CASSYGLGLETQYF
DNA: TGTGCCAGCAGTTACGGACTAGGCTTAGAGACCCAGTACTTC

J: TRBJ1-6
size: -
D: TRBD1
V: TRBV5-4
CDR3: CASSLDRAPSSPLHF
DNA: TGTGCCAGCAGCCTAGACAGGGCCCCCAGTTCACCCCTCCACTTT